This T cell receptor beta chain was captured in a study of identical twins. TCRdb redid the calling of the 5' RACE reads with MiXCR, one entry per CDR3 protein. The sample holds 450,000 or so distinct CDR3 sequences, 20% to 25% seen once. CDR1 is KGHSH, CDR2 LQKENI, per germline. The CDR3 totals 14 residues. Trimming stripped 5 bases from V and 4 bases from J, with 14 bases between. This sample also appeared in a second study, on T cells expressing NK-cell markers.

What was sequenced was CD4+ T cells sorted from blood. J is TRBJ2-5 and V is TRBV18; D gene unclear. The clonotype comes from a woman younger than 30 in good health. CDR3 sequence reads: CASSEGIPAETQYF. In DNA, the CDR3 is TGTGCCAGCTCAGAAGGAATCCCCGCAGAGACCCAGTACTTC.